These 24 T cell receptor beta chains were sequenced from one sample in a study of regulatory T cells in long-lasting Graves disease. For TCR beta, libraries came from iRepertoire HTBI primers and Arm-PCR of CDR3 regions. TCRdb analysed the multiplex PCR reads with MiXCR anew, one entry per CDR3 protein. The data hold 500,000 to 700,000 distinct CDR3 sequences, with 30% observed a single time. Time point: persistent/refractory GD, antithyroid drugs over 5 years with positive TRAb. RNA extracted from PBMCs served as the sequencing template. The sequencing here drew on peripheral blood mononuclear cells (PBMCs), taken when the disease was refractory, from a patient treated with antithyroid drugs. These receptors all stem from a female donor with Graves disease.

J is TRBJ1-5 and V is TRBV19; 7 bases match TRBD1. The CDR3 is 20 residues long. V shed 5 bases, J shed 6 bases, and the junction held 25 bases outside the gene matches. Germline V gene sequence: CDR1 LNHDA, CDR2 SQIVND (reference sequence). CDR3 residues: CASSSPEGRGGARAGQPQHF. The CDR3 region has the DNA TGTGCCAGTAGTTCCCCAGAGGGTCGAGGGGGCGCCCGGGCGGGTCAGCCCCAGCATTTT.

This clonotype was observed at least ten times. The chain carries TRBV6-1 and TRBJ2-7; 10 positions agree with TRBD1. There are 14 residues in the CDR3. V lost 6 bases, J lost 0 bases, and 2 bases stayed unmatched. The germline V gene encodes CDR1 MNHNS and CDR2 SASEGT. CDR3 coding DNA: TGTGCCAGCAGGGGACAGGGGAGCTCCTACGAGCAGTACTTC. It codes for CASRGQGSSYEQYF.

This clonotype has only a few counts. The chain recombines TRBV7-2 with TRBJ2-5; 8 positions agree with TRBD2. The V and J ends lost 8 bases and 2 bases, in that order; junction bases with no gene match: 7. The length of the CDR3 is 14 residues. The germline CDR1 and CDR2 sequences are SGHTA and FQGNSA. CDR3 loop: CASASGSSQETQYF. DNA for the CDR3: TGTGCCAGCGCTAGCGGGTCCTCACAAGAGACCCAGTACTTC.

V is TRBV11-2 and J is TRBJ2-7; the D is unclear. Trimming left V 3 bases short and J 0 bases short, with 9 bases between. The CDR3 is made up of 14 amino acids. Germline values: CDR1 SGHAT, CDR2 FQNNGV. This CDR3 is CASSFNGASYEQYF. CDR3 nucleotide sequence: TGTGCCAGCAGCTTTAACGGAGCCTCCTACGAGCAGTACTTC.

This clonotype was seen a few times. The chain carries TRBV6-1 and TRBJ1-1, with unresolved D. Trimming shortened V by 7 bases and J by 2 bases, and 17 bases separated the two germline ends. The CDR3 runs to 15 residues. Germline V lookup: CDR1 MNHNS, CDR2 SASEGT. Written as DNA, the CDR3 is TGTGCCAGCACTACTGGCAGGCGGGTAAACACTGAAGCTTTCTTT. It codes for CASTTGRRVNTEAFF.

The gene calls are TRBV30 and TRBJ1-4; D remains unclear. This CDR3 region has 14 residues. Trimming removed 0 bases from V and 3 bases from J, with 8 bases in between. The germline V gene encodes CDR1 GTSNPN and CDR2 SVGIG (reference sequence). In nucleotides, the CDR3 is TGTGCCTGGAGTGTATGGGGTCCTAATGAAAAACTGTTTTTT. Translation: CAWSVWGPNEKLFF. Full variable domain (outside the CDR3, taken from reference TRBV30 and TRBJ1-4): SQTIHQWPATLVQPVGSPLSLECTVEGTSNPNLYWYRQAAGRGLQLLFYSVGIGQISSEVPQNLSASRPQDRQFILSSKKLLLSDSGFYLCAWSVWGPNEKLFFGSGTQLSVL.

On this clonotype itself: Because the CDR3 is missing its conserved closing phenylalanine or tryptophan, this is likely a read error. The rearrangement links TRBV27 to TRBJ2-7; D might be TRBD2 (7 bases). Germline V lookup: CDR1 MNHEY, CDR2 SMNVEV (reference sequence). Trimming left V 3 bases short and J 2 bases short, with 11 bases between. The CDR3 sequence is 14 residues long. The CDR3 region has the DNA TGTGCCAGCAGTTTCCGGGGGGCGGCCTACGAGCAGTACCTC. Translated: CASSFRGAAYEQYL.

V usage is TRBV20-1 and J usage is TRBJ2-1; 10 bases align to TRBD2. The CDR3 is made up of 14 amino acids. Germline CDR1 and CDR2: DFQATT and SNEGSKA (reference sequence). After removal of 1 base from V and 6 bases from J, the junction contained 3 bases not matched to a gene. The CDR3 region is CSARVPSGSNEQFF. The CDR3 nucleotides read TGCAGTGCTAGAGTCCCTAGCGGGAGCAATGAGCAGTTCTTC.

The sample holds many counts of this clonotype. The J gene is TRBJ2-7, the V gene TRBV20-1, with D uncertain. V was clipped by 4 bases and J by 2 bases, with 3 bases between them. The germline V gene encodes CDR1 DFQATT and CDR2 SNEGSKA (reference sequence). This CDR3 spans 10 amino acids. The CDR3 nucleotides are TGCAGTGCTATTCCCTACGAGCAGTACTTC. It encodes CSAIPYEQYF.

This clonotype appeared a few times. The chain recombines TRBV28 with TRBJ1-5; no clear D gene. Germline V gene sequence: CDR1 MDHEN, CDR2 SYDVKM. The V gene lost 4 bases and the J gene lost 3 bases, with 10 bases spanning the gap. This CDR3 spans 14 amino acids. The CDR3 region has the DNA TGTGCCAGCAGTTCCTCATTGTACAATCAGCCCCAGCATTTT. As protein: CASSSSLYNQPQHF.

The rearrangement links TRBV7-6 to TRBJ1-1; 9 positions agree with TRBD1. Trimming removed 5 bases from V and 0 bases from J; junction bases left unmatched: 7. This CDR3 is built from 16 residues. The germline V gene has CDR1 SGHVS and CDR2 FNYEAQ. In nucleotides, the CDR3 is TGTGCCAGCAGCCCGATGGGACAGGGAGTGAACACTGAAGCTTTCTTT. It specifies CASSPMGQGVNTEAFF.

This clonotype showed up just a few times. V is TRBV7-6 and J is TRBJ1-2; no reliable D call. The CDR3 loop spans 14 amino acids. The V end lost 1 base, the J end lost 4 bases, and 10 bases lay between the germline ends. Looked up from germline, CDR1 is SGHVS and CDR2 is FNYEAQ. As DNA, the CDR3 is TGTGCCAGCAGCTTAGACGGACGCCGCTATGGCTACACCTTC. It encodes CASSLDGRRYGYTF.

The chain uses TRBV29-1 and TRBJ2-2; 7 bases map to TRBD2. The CDR3 runs 16 residues. Germline V CDR1 and CDR2: SQVTM, ANQGSEA. The V segment lost 0 bases and the J segment 5 bases; nucleotides outside the gene matches: 9. The CDR3 coding sequence is TGCAGCGTTGAAGATGGGGGGGGAGTCGGGACCGGGGAGCTGTTTTTT. It is translated as CSVEDGGGVGTGELFF.

This clonotype occurred many times. The rearrangement uses TRBV11-2 and TRBJ2-5; D may be TRBD1 (5 bases). Germline CDR1 and CDR2: SGHAT and FQNNGV. V was pared by 4 bases and J by 6 bases, with 9 bases between. There are 12 residues in the CDR3. The CDR3 sequence is CASSSGRKTQYF. The CDR3 DNA reads as TGTGCCAGCAGCTCAGGGCGGAAGACCCAGTACTTC.

This clonotype was seen more than once but under ten times. The chain carries TRBV3-1 and TRBJ1-5; a weak D match, TRBD1 (6 bases). The germline V and J ends were trimmed by 6 bases and 7 bases, with 19 bases remaining between them. Germline CDR1 LGHDT, CDR2 YNNKEL (reference sequence). The CDR3 spans 15 residues. DNA for the CDR3: TGTGCCAGCAGTCGCACCTTACAGGGTTGGCAGCCCCAGCATTTT. Translation: CASSRTLQGWQPQHF.

This clonotype has more than one count but fewer than ten. This sequence joins TRBV28 and TRBJ2-2, with D maybe TRBD1 (5 bases). Germline lookup yields CDR1 MDHEN and CDR2 SYDVKM. The V gene lost 4 bases and the J gene lost 7 bases, with 16 bases spanning the gap. CDR3 length: 15 amino acids. In nucleotides, the CDR3 is TGTGCCAGCAGTTCCCTCCAGGGTACCGGCGGGGAGCTGTTTTTT. Its protein is CASSSLQGTGGELFF.

V is TRBV27 and J is TRBJ1-5; D is unresolved. Trimming pared 0 bases from V and 0 bases from J, leaving 9 bases between. Germline-derived CDR1 and CDR2 are MNHEY and SMNVEV (reference sequence). The CDR3 is made up of 16 amino acids. The CDR3 spells CASSLSTLDSNQPQHF. The CDR3 region has the DNA TGTGCCAGCAGTTTATCGACACTGGATAGCAATCAGCCCCAGCATTTT.

The chain is built from TRBV12-3 or TRBV12-4 and TRBJ2-6; D ambiguous. The V gene lost 5 bases and the J gene lost 0 bases, with 11 bases spanning the gap. CDR3 size: 16 residues. Here the CDR3 reads CASSRPHLSGANVLTF. In nucleotides, the CDR3 is TGTGCCAGCAGTCGACCCCACCTCTCTGGGGCCAACGTCCTGACTTTC.

The chain carries TRBV10-3 and TRBJ1-2, with D tentatively TRBD1 (5 bases). Germline-derived CDR1 and CDR2 are ENHRY and SYGVKD. Trimming took off 4 bases at V and 6 bases at J, with 9 bases between the two ends. The CDR3 spans 12 residues. The CDR3 DNA sequence: TGTGCCATCAGTGGTGGGGGGGATGGCTACACCTTC. This codes for CAISGGGDGYTF.

The V and J genes are TRBV20-1 and TRBJ2-5, with a tentative D call TRBD2 (6 bases). This CDR3 has 15 amino acids. Trimming stripped 4 bases from V and 1 base from J, with 16 bases between. Germline V CDR1 and CDR2: DFQATT, SNEGSKA (reference sequence). This chain's CDR3 is CSANRAGPSQETQYF. CDR3 nucleotide sequence: TGCAGTGCTAACCGGGCGGGACCCAGCCAAGAGACCCAGTACTTC.

Here the CDR3 reads CASSAPPLGRLANTGELFF. CDR3 DNA: TGTGCCAGCAGCGCCCCCCCTCTCGGGCGACTTGCGAACACCGGGGAGCTGTTTTTT. The chain has TRBV7-9 and TRBJ2-2; no clear D. Trimming removed 5 bases from V and 0 bases from J, with 22 bases in between. The CDR3 spans 19 residues. Per the germline V gene, CDR1 is SEHNR and CDR2 is FQNEAQ (reference sequence).

This clonotype was seen ten or more times. V gene TRBV12-3 or TRBV12-4 combines with J gene TRBJ1-6; D is uncertain. V lost 4 bases and J lost 8, with 9 bases in between. CDR3 size: 13 residues. DNA for the CDR3: TGTGCCAGCAGTTCCCGGGCGCATTCACCCCTCCACTTT. The encoded protein is CASSSRAHSPLHF.

This clonotype was seen many times. Its ends do not fully match the called genes, so a read error is possible. The chain is built from TRBV12-3 or TRBV12-4 and TRBJ1-4; D is unresolved. This CDR3 region has 12 residues. The CDR3 DNA reads TGTGCCAGCAGTTTAGCTAAAGAAAAACTGTTTTTT. It encodes CASSLAKEKLFF.

This clonotype was counted between two and nine times. V and J are TRBV7-9 and TRBJ1-4, with 7 bases aligning to TRBD1. The CDR3 length is 16 residues. In germline, CDR1 is SEHNR, CDR2 FQNEAQ (reference sequence). J lost 4 bases, V lost 2 bases, and 7 bases had no gene match. The CDR3 here is CASSLRETGSNEKLFF. Written as DNA, the CDR3 is TGTGCCAGCAGCTTACGCGAGACAGGGAGTAATGAAAAACTGTTTTTT.